One and the same sample provided the 11 T cell receptor beta chains below, sequenced in a study of T cells in Graves' hyperthyroidism and ophthalmopathy. Amplified regions were TCR beta CDR3 sequences from RNA transcripts. The HTBI primer set served for first-round RT-PCR of the TCR CDR3. TCRdb ran MiXCR on the multiplex PCR reads and lists one entry per CDR3 protein. The table shows about half a million distinct CDR3 sequences, with 20% to 25% occurring only once. Source material: blood. Receptors originate from a man between 18 and 35 years old with Graves' hyperthyroidism.

This clonotype was observed at least ten times. This chain joins TRBV11-2 and TRBJ2-2; 7 nucleotides align to TRBD1. Per the germline V gene, CDR1 is SGHAT and CDR2 is FQNNGV. V was clipped by 5 bases and J by 0 bases; unmatched bases: 6. There are 16 residues in the CDR3. This CDR3 reads CASSRNRGPNTGELFF. In DNA, the CDR3 is TGTGCCAGCAGCCGCAACAGGGGTCCGAACACCGGGGAGCTGTTTTTT.

This chain joins TRBV20-1 and TRBJ2-7, with D perhaps assigned TRBD1 or TRBD2 (5 bases each). Per the germline V gene, CDR1 is DFQATT and CDR2 is SNEGSKA (reference sequence). The CDR3 consists of 13 residues. V was trimmed by 5 bases and J by 4 bases, leaving 15 bases between them. As DNA, the CDR3 is TGCAGTGCTGGACGGGGCAGCAGGTACGAGCAGTACTTC. It specifies CSAGRGSRYEQYF.

Concerning this clonotype itself: A much larger clonotype is one base distant, so this may be a read error. The CDR3 reads CASSSGVWGSTIYF. The DNA for the CDR3 is TGTGCCAGCAGCTCGGGCGTCTGGGGAAGCACCATATATTTT. The genes are TRBV28 and TRBJ1-3; D is undetermined. The V gene's germline CDR1 is MDHEN and CDR2 SYDVKM. The CDR3 contains 14 residues. Filled out from reference TRBV28 and TRBJ1-3, the complete variable domain reads DVKVTQSSRYLVKRTGEKVFLECVQDMDHENMFWYRQDPGLGLRLIYFSYDVKMKEKGDIPEGYSVSREKKERFSLILESASTNQTSMYLCASSSGVWGSTIYFGEGSWLTVV.

In its sample, this clonotype was seen a few times. The V and J genes are TRBV18 and TRBJ1-2; perhaps TRBD1 as D (6 bases). Germline V CDR1 and CDR2: KGHSH, LQKENI. Trimming stripped 3 bases from V and 4 bases from J, with 12 bases between. This CDR3 has 14 amino acids. The DNA for the CDR3 is TGTGCCAGCTCACCTGAGGGACACGTCTATGGCTACACCTTC. Translation: CASSPEGHVYGYTF.

As concerns this clonotype: One end of the junction varies from germline; a read error may be responsible. This sequence joins TRBV11-2 and TRBJ1-1, with TRBD1 matching over 7 bases. The CDR3 contains 13 residues. Looked up from germline, CDR1 is SGHAT and CDR2 is FQNNGV. This CDR3 is CASRSGGLAEAYF. The CDR3 DNA follows: TGTGCCAGCAGATCAGGGGGATTAGCTGAAGCTTACTTT.

There are many counts of this clonotype. J is TRBJ1-1 and V is TRBV5-1; D might be TRBD1 (5 bases). Trimming cost V 6 bases and J 5 bases, with 17 bases left between them. CDR1 SGHRS and CDR2 YFSETQ come from the germline V gene. This CDR3 has 14 residues. The CDR3 reads CASTLGVMETEAFF. The CDR3 region has the DNA TGCGCCAGCACCCTGGGGGTGATGGAAACTGAAGCTTTCTTT.

This sequence joins TRBV4-2 and TRBJ1-5, with 9 bases aligning to TRBD1. With 3 bases clipped from V and 2 bases from J, the junction kept 5 bases outside the gene matches. This CDR3 is built from 16 residues. Germline assignment: CDR1 LGHNA and CDR2 YNFKEQ. The CDR3 loop is CASSHKGQGGNQPQHF. CDR3 nucleotide sequence: TGTGCCAGCAGCCACAAGGGACAGGGAGGCAATCAGCCCCAGCATTTT.

This clonotype showed up many times. The chain links TRBV6-1 to TRBJ1-6; tentatively, D is TRBD1 (5 bases). Germline V gene sequence: CDR1 MNHNS, CDR2 SASEGT. This CDR3 contains 15 residues. Trimming cost V 5 bases and J 9 bases, with 17 bases left between them. The CDR3 bases are TGTGCCAGCAGTCAAGGTTCCAGGGTGGGTTCACCCCTCCACTTT. Protein sequence: CASSQGSRVGSPLHF.

The chain couples TRBV6-2 or TRBV6-3 to TRBJ1-1; the D gene is possibly TRBD1 (5 bases). Trimming took off 6 bases at V and 1 base at J, with 15 bases between the two ends. Germline V gene lookup returns CDR1 MNHEY and CDR2 SVGEGT. The CDR3 contains 15 residues. The CDR3 coding sequence is TGTGCCAGCAGGGACGGTAGGGACTGGAACACTGAAGCTTTCTTT. Protein: CASRDGRDWNTEAFF.

The table lists this clonotype with many counts. DNA for the CDR3: TGTGCCAGCACCAGGGGTACCTTGGACACTGAAGCTTTCTTT. The encoded protein is CASTRGTLDTEAFF. The rearrangement links TRBV12-3 or TRBV12-4 to TRBJ1-1; a weak D match, TRBD1 (6 bases). This CDR3 has 14 amino acids. Trimming cost V 7 bases and J 3 bases, with 15 bases left between them.

Turning to this clonotype: A junction end diverges from the germline sequence, so it may reflect a read error. V and J are TRBV6-2 or TRBV6-3 and TRBJ1-2; D is undetermined. The CDR3 spans 13 residues. CDR1 MNHEY and CDR2 SVGEGT come from the germline V gene. CDR3 region: CASSPSSHTGDAF. The CDR3 bases are TGTGCCAGCAGCCCATCCTCACACACCGGAGACGCCTTC.